This T cell receptor (beta chain) was obtained from a study of cytomegalovirus exposure and HLA in healthy donors. Between the trimmed V and J ends, which lost 5 bases and 13 bases, there was a span of 15 bases. In germline, CDR1 is SGHVS, CDR2 FQNEAQ. This CDR3 has 13 residues. The primer mix had 60 Vbeta and 13 Jbeta primers. Assay used: immunoSEQ multiplex PCR; TCRdb lists only in-frame clones, some missing. Of 160,000 or so clones in the sample, 60% to 80% are singletons; the top ten hold 5% to 8%. On this clone itself: Antigen specificity is unknown.

Findings and caveats of the study: An observed cluster of highly shared sequence variants was recorded as a likely sequencing artifact.

Sequenced: PBMCs. V is TRBV7-8 and J is TRBJ1-6; maybe TRBD1 (6 bases). The receptor was isolated from a man between 40 and 49 years old in good health and CMV-seropositive. The CDR3 DNA reads as TGTGCCAGCAGCCGGGGCAACCAGGGGCCCCTCCACTTT. It codes for CASSRGNQGPLHF.